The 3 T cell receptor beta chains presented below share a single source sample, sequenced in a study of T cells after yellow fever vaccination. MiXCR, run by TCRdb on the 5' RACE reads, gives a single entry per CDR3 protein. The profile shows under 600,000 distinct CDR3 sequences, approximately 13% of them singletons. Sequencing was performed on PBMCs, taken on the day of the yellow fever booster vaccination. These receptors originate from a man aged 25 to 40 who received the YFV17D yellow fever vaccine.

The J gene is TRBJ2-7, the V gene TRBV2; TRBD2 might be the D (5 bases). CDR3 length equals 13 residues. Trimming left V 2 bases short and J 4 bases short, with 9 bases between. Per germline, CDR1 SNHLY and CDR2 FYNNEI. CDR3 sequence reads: CASSELEVYEQYF. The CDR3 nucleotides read TGTGCCAGCAGTGAACTGGAGGTTTACGAGCAGTACTTC. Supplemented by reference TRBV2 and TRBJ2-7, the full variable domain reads EPEVTQTPSHQVTQMGQEVILRCVPISNHLYFYWYRQILGQKVEFLVSFYNNEISEKSEIFDDQFSVERPDGSNFTLKIRSTKLEDSAMYFCASSELEVYEQYFGPGTRLTVT.

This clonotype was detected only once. The CDR3 DNA follows: TGTGCCAGCAGCCATCAACTATACAATGAGCAGTTCTTC. Protein: CASSHQLYNEQFF. The genes are TRBV14 and TRBJ2-1; D remains ambiguous. This CDR3 spans 13 amino acids. V was shortened by 3 bases and J by 4 bases, with 7 bases between the two germline ends. Germline CDR1 SGHDN, CDR2 FVKESK.

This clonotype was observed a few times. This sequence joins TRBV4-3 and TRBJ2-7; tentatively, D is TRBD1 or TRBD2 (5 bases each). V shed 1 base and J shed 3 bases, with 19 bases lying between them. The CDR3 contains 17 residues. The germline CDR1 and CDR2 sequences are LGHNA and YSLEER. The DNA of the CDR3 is TGCGCCAGCAGCCAAGGATATATGGGACCCAGTGGCTACGAGCAGTACTTC. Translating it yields CASSQGYMGPSGYEQYF.